Listed here are 3 T cell receptor beta chains from one sample, sequenced in a study of regulatory T cells in long-lasting Graves disease. This sample's time point: newly diagnosed GD, antithyroid drugs for less than 3 months. Following extraction of RNA from PBMCs, that RNA was used to make the TCR library. Investigators prepared the TCR beta libraries by applying iRepertoire HTBI primers and Arm-PCR of CDR3 regions. In TCRdb, the multiplex PCR reads were re-called with MiXCR into one record per CDR3 protein. Here the sample spans about 540,000 distinct CDR3 sequences, 13% being singletons. The same specimen was also included in a second study, on T cells in Graves' hyperthyroidism and ophthalmopathy.

Sequencing was performed on peripheral blood mononuclear cells (PBMCs), taken at new diagnosis, from a patient treated with antithyroid drugs. These receptors were taken from a man under 40 with Graves disease.

The chain recombines TRBV27 with TRBJ1-1; D unresolved. Germline values: CDR1 MNHEY, CDR2 SMNVEV (reference sequence). The CDR3 length is 11 residues. V was cut by 6 bases and J by 1 base, with 3 bases left in between. The CDR3 DNA follows: TGTGCCAGCAGGTGGAACACTGAAGCTTTCTTT. This gives the protein CASRWNTEAFF.

This clonotype has only a few counts. The chain carries TRBV18 and TRBJ2-1; D is undetermined. The CDR3 totals 14 residues. Trimming cost V 3 bases and J 4 bases, with 10 bases left between them. Germline CDR1 KGHSH, CDR2 LQKENI. The CDR3 sequence: CASSPDPTYNEQFF. In DNA form, the CDR3 reads TGTGCCAGCTCACCGGACCCGACTTACAATGAGCAGTTCTTC. Filled out from reference TRBV18 and TRBJ2-1, the complete variable domain reads NAGVMQNPRHLVRRRGQEARLRCSPMKGHSHVYWYRQLPEEGLKFMVYLQKENIIDESGMPKERFSAEFPKEGPSILRIQQVVRGDSAAYFCASSPDPTYNEQFFGPGTRLTVL.

The chain recombines TRBV4-1 with TRBJ2-7, with unresolved D. The CDR3 is 15 amino acids. Germline lookup yields CDR1 MGHRA and CDR2 YSYEKL. The ends were cut back, 4 bases at V and 6 bases at J, with 19 bases in the middle. CDR3 region: CASSLPSTGPGEQYF. The CDR3 nucleotides are TGCGCCAGCAGCCTACCCTCCACGGGTCCGGGCGAGCAGTACTTC.